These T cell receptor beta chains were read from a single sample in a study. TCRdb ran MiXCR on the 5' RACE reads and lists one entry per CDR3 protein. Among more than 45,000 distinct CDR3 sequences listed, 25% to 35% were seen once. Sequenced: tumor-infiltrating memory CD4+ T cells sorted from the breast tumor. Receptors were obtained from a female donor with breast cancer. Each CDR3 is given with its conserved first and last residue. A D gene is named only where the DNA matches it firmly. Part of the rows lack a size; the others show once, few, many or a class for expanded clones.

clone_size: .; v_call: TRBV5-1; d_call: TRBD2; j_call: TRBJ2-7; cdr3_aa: CASRPRLAGEDEQYF; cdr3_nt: TGCGCCAGCAGACCCCGACTAGCGGGAGAGGACGAGCAGTACTTC
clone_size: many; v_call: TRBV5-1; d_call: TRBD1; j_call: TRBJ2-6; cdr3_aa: CASSFTGAGANVLTF; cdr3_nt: TGCGCCAGCAGCTTTACAGGGGCTGGGGCCAACGTCCTGACTTTC
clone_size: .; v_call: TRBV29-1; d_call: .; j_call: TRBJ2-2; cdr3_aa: CSAGPQTGELFF; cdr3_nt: TGCAGCGCAGGGCCCCAAACCGGGGAGCTGTTTTTT
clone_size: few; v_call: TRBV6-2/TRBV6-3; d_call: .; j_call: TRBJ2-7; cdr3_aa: CASSYSRQLESYEQYF; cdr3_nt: TGTGCCAGCAGTTACTCGCGGCAGCTAGAATCCTACGAGCAGTACTTC
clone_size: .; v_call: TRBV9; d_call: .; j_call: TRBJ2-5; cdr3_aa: CASSESPDSQETQYF; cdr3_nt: TGTGCCAGCAGCGAGAGCCCGGACAGTCAAGAGACCCAGTACTTC
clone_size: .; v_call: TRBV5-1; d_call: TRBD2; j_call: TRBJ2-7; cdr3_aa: CASSLEGSGVHSYEQYF; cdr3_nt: TGCGCCAGCAGCTTGGAGGGGAGCGGGGTCCACTCCTACGAGCAGTACTTC
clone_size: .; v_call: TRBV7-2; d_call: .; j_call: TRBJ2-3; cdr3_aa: CASSPYRTTDMQYF; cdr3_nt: TGTGCCAGCAGCCCCTACCGGACCACCGATATGCAGTATTTT
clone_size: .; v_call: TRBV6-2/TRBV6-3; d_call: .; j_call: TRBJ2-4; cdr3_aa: CASAPVTDRAKNIQYF; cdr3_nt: TGTGCCAGCGCTCCTGTGACAGACCGAGCCAAAAACATTCAGTACTTC
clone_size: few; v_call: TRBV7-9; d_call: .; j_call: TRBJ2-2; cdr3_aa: CASGKDLNTGELFF; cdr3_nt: TGTGCCAGCGGGAAGGACCTGAACACCGGGGAGCTGTTTTTT
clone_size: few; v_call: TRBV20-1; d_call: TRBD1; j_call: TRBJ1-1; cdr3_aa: CSARDEGAGACF; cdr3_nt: TGCAGTGCTAGAGATGAGGGGGCAGGGGCTTGCTTT
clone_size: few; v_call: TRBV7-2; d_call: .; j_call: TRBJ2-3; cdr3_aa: CASSAGTDTQYF; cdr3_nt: TGTGCCAGCAGCGCCGGCACAGATACGCAGTATTTT
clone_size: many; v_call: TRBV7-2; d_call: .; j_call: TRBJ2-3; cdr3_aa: CASSLVASKTQYF; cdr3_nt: TGTGCCAGCAGCTTAGTAGCGTCGAAGACGCAGTATTTT
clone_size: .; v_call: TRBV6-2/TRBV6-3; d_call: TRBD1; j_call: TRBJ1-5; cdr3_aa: CASSYGRGQTNQPQHF; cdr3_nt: TGTGCCAGCAGTTACGGCCGGGGACAGACGAATCAGCCCCAGCATTTT
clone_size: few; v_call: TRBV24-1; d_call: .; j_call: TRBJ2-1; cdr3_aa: CATSVGQANEQFF; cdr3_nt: TGTGCCACCAGTGTAGGCCAGGCCAATGAGCAGTTCTTC
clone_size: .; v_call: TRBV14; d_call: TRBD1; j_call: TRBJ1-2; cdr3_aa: CASSQGSGTGRNYGYTF; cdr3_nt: TGTGCCAGCAGCCAAGGAAGCGGGACAGGGCGAAACTATGGCTACACCTTC
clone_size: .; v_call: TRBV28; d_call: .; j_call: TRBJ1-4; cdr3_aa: CASSLWEQGREKLFF; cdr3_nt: TGTGCCAGCAGTTTATGGGAACAAGGGAGGGAAAAACTGTTTTTT
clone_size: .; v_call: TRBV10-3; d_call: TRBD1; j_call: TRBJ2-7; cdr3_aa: CASRPGQPGEQYF; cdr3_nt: TGTGCCAGCCGGCCGGGACAGCCTGGGGAGCAGTACTTC
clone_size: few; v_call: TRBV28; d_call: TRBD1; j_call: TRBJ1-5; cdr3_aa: CASSFGQGAFQPQHF; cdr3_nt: TGTGCCAGCAGTTTCGGCCAGGGGGCTTTTCAGCCCCAGCATTTT
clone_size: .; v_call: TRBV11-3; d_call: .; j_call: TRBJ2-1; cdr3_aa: CASRLTGGLDEQFF; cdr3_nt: TGTGCCAGCCGTTTGACAGGCGGCTTGGATGAGCAGTTCTTC
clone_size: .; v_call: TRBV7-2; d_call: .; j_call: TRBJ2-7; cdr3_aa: CASSASWGEQYF; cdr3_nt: TGTGCCAGCAGCGCTTCATGGGGCGAGCAGTACTTC
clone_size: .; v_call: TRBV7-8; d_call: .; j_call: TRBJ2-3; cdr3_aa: CASSSSVVPDTQYF; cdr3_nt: TGTGCCAGCAGCTCGAGCGTAGTCCCAGATACGCAGTATTTT
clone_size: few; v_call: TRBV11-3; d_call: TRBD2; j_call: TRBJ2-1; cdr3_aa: CASSLDGAGGDEQFF; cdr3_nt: TGTGCCAGCAGCTTAGATGGGGCGGGAGGGGATGAGCAGTTCTTC
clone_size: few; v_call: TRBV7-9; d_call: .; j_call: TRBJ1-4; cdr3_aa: CASSSPGREKLFF; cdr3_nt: TGTGCCAGCAGCTCCCCTGGGAGGGAAAAACTGTTTTTT
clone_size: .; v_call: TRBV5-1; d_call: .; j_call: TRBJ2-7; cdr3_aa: CASSLGTYEQYF; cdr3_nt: TGCGCCAGCAGCTTGGGGACCTACGAGCAGTACTTC
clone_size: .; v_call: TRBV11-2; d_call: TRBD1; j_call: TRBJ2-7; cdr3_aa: CASSPTRDRAEQYF; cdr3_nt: TGTGCCAGCAGCCCAACCCGGGACAGGGCCGAGCAGTACTTC
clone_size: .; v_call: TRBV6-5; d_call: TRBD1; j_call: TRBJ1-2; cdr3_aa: CASKTGSFGYTF; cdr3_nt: TGTGCCAGCAAGACAGGGTCCTTTGGCTACACCTTC
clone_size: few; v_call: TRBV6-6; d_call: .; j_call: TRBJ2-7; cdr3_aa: CASSSSGDEQYF; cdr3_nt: .
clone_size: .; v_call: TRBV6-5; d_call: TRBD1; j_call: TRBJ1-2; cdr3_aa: CASTGTEKGYGYTF; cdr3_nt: TGTGCCAGCACCGGGACAGAGAAGGGCTATGGCTACACCTTC
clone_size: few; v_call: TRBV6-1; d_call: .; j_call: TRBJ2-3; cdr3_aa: CASRMAGSTDTQYF; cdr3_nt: TGTGCCAGCAGAATGGCAGGGAGTACAGATACGCAGTATTTT
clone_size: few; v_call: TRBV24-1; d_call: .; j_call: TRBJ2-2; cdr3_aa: CATTLLEQDNTGELFF; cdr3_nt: TGTGCCACCACGCTCTTAGAACAGGATAACACCGGGGAGCTGTTTTTT
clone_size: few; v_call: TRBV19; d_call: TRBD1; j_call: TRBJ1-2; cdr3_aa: CASLPGQHYGYTF; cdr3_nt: TGTGCCAGTCTCCCGGGACAGCACTATGGCTACACCTTC
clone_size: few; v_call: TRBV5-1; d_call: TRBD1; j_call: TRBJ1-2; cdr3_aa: CASSPSGGLRNGYTF; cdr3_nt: TGCGCCAGCAGCCCCTCAGGGGGATTAAGGAATGGCTACACCTTC
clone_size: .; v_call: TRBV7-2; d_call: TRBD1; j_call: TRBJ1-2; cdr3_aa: CASSLNRGSLYGYTF; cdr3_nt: TGTGCCAGCAGCTTAAACAGGGGAAGTCTCTATGGCTACACCTTC
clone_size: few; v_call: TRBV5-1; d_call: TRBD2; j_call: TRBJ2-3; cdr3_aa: CASSPLAGPQVGDTQYF; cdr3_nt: TGCGCCAGCAGCCCTCTAGCGGGCCCCCAAGTAGGGGATACGCAGTATTTT
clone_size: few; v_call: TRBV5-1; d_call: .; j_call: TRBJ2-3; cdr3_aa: CASTPGQPTDTQYF; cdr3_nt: TGCGCCAGCACTCCGGGACAACCCACAGATACGCAGTATTTT
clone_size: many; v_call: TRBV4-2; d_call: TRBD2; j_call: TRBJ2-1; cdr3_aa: CASSRASGNNEQFF; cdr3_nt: TGTGCCAGCAGCCGGGCTAGCGGCAACAATGAGCAGTTCTTC
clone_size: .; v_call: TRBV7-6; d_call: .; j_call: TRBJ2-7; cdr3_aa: CASTSDSVEQYF; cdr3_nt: TGTGCCAGCACCTCCGACTCTGTTGAGCAGTACTTC
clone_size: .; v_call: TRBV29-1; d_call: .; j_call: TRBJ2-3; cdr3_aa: CSALKADTQYF; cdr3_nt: TGCAGCGCCCTCAAGGCAGATACGCAGTATTTT
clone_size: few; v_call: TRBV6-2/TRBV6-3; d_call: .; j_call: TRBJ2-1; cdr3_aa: CASRAGLPYNEQFF; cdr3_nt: TGTGCCAGCAGGGCGGGACTTCCATACAATGAGCAGTTCTTC
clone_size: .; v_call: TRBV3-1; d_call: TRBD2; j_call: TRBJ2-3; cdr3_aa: CASSQAGTTGTDTQYF; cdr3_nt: TGTGCCAGCAGCCAAGCCGGGACTACCGGCACAGATACGCAGTATTTT
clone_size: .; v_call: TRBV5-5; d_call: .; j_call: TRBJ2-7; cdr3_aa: CASSSGGTVHEQYF; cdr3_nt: TGTGCCAGCAGCTCCGGGGGCACTGTCCACGAGCAGTACTTC
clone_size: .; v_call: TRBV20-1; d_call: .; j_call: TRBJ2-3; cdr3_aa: CGGRDMGTDTQYF; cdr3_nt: TGTGGGGGGCGGGATATGGGTACAGATACGCAGTATTTT
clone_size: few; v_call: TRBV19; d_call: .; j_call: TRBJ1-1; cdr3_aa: CASSVRDNQAFF; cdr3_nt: TGTGCCAGTAGTGTCCGGGACAACCAAGCTTTCTTT
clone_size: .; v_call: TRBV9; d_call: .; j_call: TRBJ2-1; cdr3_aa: CASSATGQNEQFF; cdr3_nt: TGTGCCAGCAGTGCCACGGGGCAAAATGAGCAGTTCTTC
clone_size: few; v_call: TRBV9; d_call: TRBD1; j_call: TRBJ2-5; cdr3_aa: CASSVATGQGETQYF; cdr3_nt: TGTGCCAGCAGCGTAGCTACGGGACAGGGAGAGACCCAGTACTTC